Presented here are 5 T cell receptor beta chains from one specimen sequenced in a study of T cell repertoires in cytomegalovirus infection. Which antigens these TCRs recognize remains unknown. TCRdb reprocessed the reads via MiXCR and lists one record per CDR3 protein. The sample lists about 830,000 distinct CDR3 sequences, about 33% occurring once. The material was cultured CD8+ T cells from PBMCs, obtained from culture after CMV antigen stimulation. The receptors derive from a human donor in good health (CMV status not recorded). Some clones in this sample may be carry-over from other donors' samples.

This clonotype turned up a few times. V is TRBV7-6 and J is TRBJ1-4; D possibly corresponds to TRBD1 (5 bases). V was cut by 5 bases and J by 7 bases, with 14 bases left in between. Germline V gene sequence: CDR1 SGHVS, CDR2 FNYEAQ. The CDR3 contains 14 residues. The CDR3 is CASSPGTWSEKLFF. In nucleotides, the CDR3 is TGTGCCAGCAGCCCCGGGACCTGGAGTGAAAAACTGTTTTTT.

The J gene is TRBJ2-7, the V gene TRBV6-2 or TRBV6-3, with TRBD2 matching 7 bases. Losses at the gene ends were 5 bases for V and 2 bases for J; bases not matched to a gene: 12. The germline V gene has CDR1 MNHEY and CDR2 SVGEGT. The CDR3 has 16 amino acids. The CDR3 DNA reads as TGTGCCAGCAGTGTTAGTCTCGAGCGGGGTGCCTACGAGCAGTACGTC. It specifies CASSVSLERGAYEQYV.

This clonotype was seen repeatedly, ten times or more. The gene calls are TRBV7-9 and TRBJ1-1; D is ambiguous. The V gene's germline CDR1 is SEHNR and CDR2 FQNEAQ (reference sequence). This CDR3 region has 14 residues. The germline V and J ends were trimmed by 2 bases and 1 base, with 8 bases remaining between them. CDR3 region: CASSLRERNTEAFF. The CDR3, as DNA: TGTGCCAGCAGCTTAAGGGAAAGGAACACTGAAGCTTTCTTT.

This clonotype was counted ten times or more. The V and J genes are TRBV12-3 or TRBV12-4 and TRBJ1-5; weak D call: TRBD1 (5 bases). Trimming cost V 2 bases and J 7 bases, with 12 bases left between them. CDR3 length equals 14 residues. DNA of the CDR3: TGTGCCAGCAGTTTAAGTGAGGGGATGCAGCCCCAGCATTTT. Translating gives CASSLSEGMQPQHF.

In this sample, this clonotype turned up a few times. The chain is built from TRBV15 and TRBJ1-2; 7 positions agree with TRBD1. Trimming cost V 0 bases and J 7 bases; bases outside gene matches: 2. The V gene's germline CDR1 is LNHNV and CDR2 YYDKDF (reference sequence). The CDR3 runs 13 residues. CDR3 sequence reads: CATSRDNRGGYTF. DNA for the CDR3: TGTGCCACCAGCAGAGACAACAGGGGTGGCTACACCTTC.